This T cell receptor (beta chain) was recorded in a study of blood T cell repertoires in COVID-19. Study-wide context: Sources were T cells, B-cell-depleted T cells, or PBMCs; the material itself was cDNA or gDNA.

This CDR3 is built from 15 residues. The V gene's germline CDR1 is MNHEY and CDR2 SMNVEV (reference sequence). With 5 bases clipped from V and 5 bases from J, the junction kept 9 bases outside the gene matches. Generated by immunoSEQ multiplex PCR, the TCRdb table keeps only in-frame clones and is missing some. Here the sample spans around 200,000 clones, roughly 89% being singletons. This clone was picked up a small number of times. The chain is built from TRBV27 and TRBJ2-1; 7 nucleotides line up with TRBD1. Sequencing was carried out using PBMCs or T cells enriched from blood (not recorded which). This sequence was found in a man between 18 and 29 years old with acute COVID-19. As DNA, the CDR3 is TGTGCCAGCAGTAAACCGGGACAGATACACAATGAGCAGTTCTTC. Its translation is CASSKPGQIHNEQFF.